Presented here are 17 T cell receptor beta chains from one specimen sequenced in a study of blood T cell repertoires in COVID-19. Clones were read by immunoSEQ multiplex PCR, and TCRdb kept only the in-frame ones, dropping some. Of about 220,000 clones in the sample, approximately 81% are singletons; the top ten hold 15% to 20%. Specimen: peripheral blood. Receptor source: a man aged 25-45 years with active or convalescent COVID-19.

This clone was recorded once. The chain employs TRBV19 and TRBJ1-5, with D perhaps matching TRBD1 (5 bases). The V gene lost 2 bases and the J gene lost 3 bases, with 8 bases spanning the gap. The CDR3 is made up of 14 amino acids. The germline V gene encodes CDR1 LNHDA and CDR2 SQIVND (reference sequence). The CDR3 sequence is CASSIQGSNQPQHF. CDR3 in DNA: TGTGCCAGTAGTATACAGGGCTCCAATCAGCCCCAGCATTTT.

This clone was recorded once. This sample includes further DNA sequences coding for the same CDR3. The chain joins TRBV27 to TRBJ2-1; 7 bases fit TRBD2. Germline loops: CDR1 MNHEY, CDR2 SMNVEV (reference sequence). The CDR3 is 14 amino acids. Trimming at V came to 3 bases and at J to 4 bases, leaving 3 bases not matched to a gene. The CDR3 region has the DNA TGTGCCAGCAGTTTGGGGGGGGTTTACAATGAGCAGTTCTTC. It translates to CASSLGGVYNEQFF.

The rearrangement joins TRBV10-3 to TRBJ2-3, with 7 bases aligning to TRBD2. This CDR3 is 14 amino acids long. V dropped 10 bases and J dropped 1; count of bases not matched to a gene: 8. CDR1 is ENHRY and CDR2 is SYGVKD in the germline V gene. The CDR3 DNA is TGTGCCACAAGTCTGGGGGGGGGCACAGATACGCAGTATTTT. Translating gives CATSLGGGTDTQYF.

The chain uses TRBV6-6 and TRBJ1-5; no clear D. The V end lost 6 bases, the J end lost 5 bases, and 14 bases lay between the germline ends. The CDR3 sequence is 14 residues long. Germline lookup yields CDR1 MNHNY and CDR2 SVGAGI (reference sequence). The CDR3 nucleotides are TGTGCCAGCAGAGGCGGCACACCCGATCAGCCCCAGCATTTT. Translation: CASRGGTPDQPQHF.

CDR3 DNA: TGCGCCAGCAGCCAAGATCCTATTTCACCCCTCCACTTT. Its translation is CASSQDPISPLHF. The chain recombines TRBV4-1 with TRBJ1-6; D is uncertain. CDR1 and CDR2 (germline): MGHRA, YSYEKL. The ends were cut back, 0 bases at V and 9 bases at J, with 6 bases in the middle. The CDR3 totals 13 residues.

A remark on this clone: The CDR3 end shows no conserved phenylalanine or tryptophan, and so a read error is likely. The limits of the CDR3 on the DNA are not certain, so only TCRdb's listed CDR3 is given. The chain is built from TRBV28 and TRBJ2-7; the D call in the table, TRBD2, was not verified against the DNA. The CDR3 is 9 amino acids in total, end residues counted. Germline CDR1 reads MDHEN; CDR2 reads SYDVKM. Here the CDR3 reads CASGPERER.

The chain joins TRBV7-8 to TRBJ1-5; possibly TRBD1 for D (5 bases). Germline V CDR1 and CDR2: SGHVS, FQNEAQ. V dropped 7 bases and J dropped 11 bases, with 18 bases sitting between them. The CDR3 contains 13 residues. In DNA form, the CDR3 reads TGTGCCAGCACCCCGGGGGGGGTAAAGGCCCAGCATTTT. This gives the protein CASTPGGVKAQHF.

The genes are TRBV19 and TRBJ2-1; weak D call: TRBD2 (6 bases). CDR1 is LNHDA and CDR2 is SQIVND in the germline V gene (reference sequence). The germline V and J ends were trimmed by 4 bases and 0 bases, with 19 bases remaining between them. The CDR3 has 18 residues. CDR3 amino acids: CASSSRGGPGSSYNEQFF. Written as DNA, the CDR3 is TGTGCCAGTAGTAGTCGGGGAGGCCCAGGGAGCTCCTACAATGAGCAGTTCTTC.

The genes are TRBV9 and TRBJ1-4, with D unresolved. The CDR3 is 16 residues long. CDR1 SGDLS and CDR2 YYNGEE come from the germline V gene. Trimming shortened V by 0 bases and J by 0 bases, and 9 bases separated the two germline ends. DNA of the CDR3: TGTGCCAGCAGCGTAGGTATGCGGGCAACTAATGAAAAACTGTTTTTT. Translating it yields CASSVGMRATNEKLFF.

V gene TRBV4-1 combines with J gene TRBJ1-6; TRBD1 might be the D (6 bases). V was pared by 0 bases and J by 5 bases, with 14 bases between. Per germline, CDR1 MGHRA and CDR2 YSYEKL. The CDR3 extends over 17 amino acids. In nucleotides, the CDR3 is TGCGCCAGCAGCCAAGAATGGGGGACAAGTCATAATTCACCCCTCCACTTT. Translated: CASSQEWGTSHNSPLHF.

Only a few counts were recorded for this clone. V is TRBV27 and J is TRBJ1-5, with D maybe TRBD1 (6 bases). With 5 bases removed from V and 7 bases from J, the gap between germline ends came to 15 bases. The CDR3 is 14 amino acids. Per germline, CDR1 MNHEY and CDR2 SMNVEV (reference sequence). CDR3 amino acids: CASSPKQGSQPQHF. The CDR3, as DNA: TGTGCCAGCAGTCCAAAACAGGGCTCACAGCCCCAGCATTTT.

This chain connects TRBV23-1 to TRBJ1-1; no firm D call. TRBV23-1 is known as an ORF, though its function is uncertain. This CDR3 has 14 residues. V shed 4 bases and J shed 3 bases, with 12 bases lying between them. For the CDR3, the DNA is TGCGCCAGCAGTCGGTCGGACTGCTACACTGAAGCTTTCTTT. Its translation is CASSRSDCYTEAFF.

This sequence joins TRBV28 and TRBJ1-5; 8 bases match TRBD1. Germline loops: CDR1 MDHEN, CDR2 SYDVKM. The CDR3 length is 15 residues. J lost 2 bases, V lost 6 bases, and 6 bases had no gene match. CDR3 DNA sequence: TGTGCCAGCAGCACTGACAGGGGCCGCAATCAGCCCCAGCATTTT. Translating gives CASSTDRGRNQPQHF.

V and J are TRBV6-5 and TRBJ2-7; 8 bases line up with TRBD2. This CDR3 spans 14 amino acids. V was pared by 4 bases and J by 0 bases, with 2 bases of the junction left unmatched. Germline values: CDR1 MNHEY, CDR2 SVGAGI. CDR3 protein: CASSSSGSSYEQYF. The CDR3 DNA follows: TGTGCCAGCAGTTCGAGCGGGAGCTCCTACGAGCAGTACTTC.

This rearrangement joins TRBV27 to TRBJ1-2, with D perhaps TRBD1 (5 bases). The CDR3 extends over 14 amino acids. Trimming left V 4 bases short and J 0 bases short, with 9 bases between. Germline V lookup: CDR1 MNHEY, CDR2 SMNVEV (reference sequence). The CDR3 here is CASSSREANYGYTF. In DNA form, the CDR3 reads TGTGCCAGCAGTTCCAGGGAAGCTAACTATGGCTACACCTTC.

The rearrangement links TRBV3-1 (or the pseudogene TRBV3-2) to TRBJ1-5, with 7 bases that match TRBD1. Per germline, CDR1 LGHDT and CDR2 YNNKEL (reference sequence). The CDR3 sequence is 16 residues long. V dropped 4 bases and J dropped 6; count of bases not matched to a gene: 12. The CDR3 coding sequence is TGTGCCAGCAGCCCGAGCGAAGGGGGCGCACCTCAGCCCCAGCATTTT. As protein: CASSPSEGGAPQPQHF.

The CDR3 sequence is CASSFLPGAGSGNTIYF. Written as DNA, the CDR3 is TGCGCCAGCAGCTTTCTCCCTGGGGCCGGCTCTGGAAACACCATATATTTT. This chain connects TRBV5-1 to TRBJ1-3, with a possible D match to TRBD1 (5 bases). Per germline, CDR1 SGHRS and CDR2 YFSETQ. Trimming removed 2 bases at V and 0 bases at J, with 15 bases between. This CDR3 is 17 amino acids long.